Presented here are 8 T cell receptor beta chains from one specimen sequenced in a study of post-analysis software for immune sequencing data. General study findings and limits: Compared with controls, patients had more of five or six TRBV segments, including TRBV5-6, TRBV5-1 and TRBV20-1.

These receptors lack a known antigen. Researchers reported that TCR beta cDNA libraries carried unique molecular identifiers. TCRdb called the PCR reads again in MiXCR, with one record for every CDR3 protein. The data hold 180,000 or so distinct CDR3 sequences, with roughly 30% observed a single time. Sequencing was carried out using blood. These receptors were obtained from a girl under 18 with multiple sclerosis.

About this clonotype itself: The DNA is left out, because the CDR3 cannot be placed on it with certainty; the CDR3 is given as TCRdb lists it. This rearrangement joins TRBV21-1 to TRBJ1-2. TRBV21-1 corresponds to a pseudogene. The CDR3 adds up to 16 amino acids, both ends counted. CDR3 sequence: CASPYGCPPQTYGYTF.

This clonotype was detected ten times or more. V gene TRBV29-1 combines with J gene TRBJ1-5; unclear D gene. Germline V gene data show CDR1 as SQVTM and CDR2 as ANQGSEA. The V and J ends lost 6 bases and 4 bases respectively, with 10 bases between them. This CDR3 is 12 amino acids long. CDR3 residues: CSVLDGNQPQHF. The CDR3, as DNA: TGCAGCGTCTTGGACGGAAATCAGCCCCAGCATTTT.

Only a few counts were recorded for this clonotype. This may stem from a read error, because a much larger clone lies one nucleotide away. The CDR3: CTSSQFGDTQYF. The CDR3 nucleotides are TGTACCAGCAGCCAATTTGGGGATACGCAGTATTTT. The rearrangement links TRBV3-1 to TRBJ2-3; D uncertain. From germline, CDR1 is LGHDT and CDR2 YNNKEL (reference sequence). This CDR3 comprises 12 residues.

This clonotype was detected only a few times. J is TRBJ2-5 and V is TRBV7-6, with D possibly TRBD1 on 6 matching bases. The V gene's germline CDR1 is SGHVS and CDR2 FNYEAQ. V was cut by 1 base and J by 1 base, with 16 bases left in between. CDR3 length: 17 amino acids. The CDR3 DNA is TGTGCCAGCAGCTTAGGTTTCCAGACAGGCATCCAAGAGACCCAGTACTTC. Amino acid sequence: CASSLGFQTGIQETQYF.

The chain employs TRBV5-1 and TRBJ2-2, with TRBD1 as a possible D gene (6 bases). Germline V gene lookup returns CDR1 SGHRS and CDR2 YFSETQ. V was clipped by 4 bases and J by 3 bases, with 10 bases between them. The CDR3 has 14 amino acids. Here the CDR3 DNA reads TGCGCCAGCAGCCAACAGGGAGACACCGGGGAGCTGTTTTTT. As protein: CASSQQGDTGELFF.

The V call is TRBV4-1, the J call TRBJ1-5; 9 nucleotides match TRBD1. Trimming at V came to 3 bases and at J to 5 bases, leaving 5 bases not matched to a gene. The CDR3 consists of 15 residues. Germline values: CDR1 MGHRA, CDR2 YSYEKL. The CDR3: CASSHRDREDQPQHF. The CDR3 DNA follows: TGCGCCAGCAGCCACCGGGACAGGGAAGATCAGCCCCAGCATTTT.

V and J are TRBV12-3 or TRBV12-4 and TRBJ2-7; 9 positions match TRBD1. This CDR3 is built from 14 residues. V lost 5 bases to trimming and J lost 3 bases; unmatched junction nucleotides: 5. The chain's CDR3 is CASSPDRGIYEQYF. In nucleotides, the CDR3 is TGTGCCAGCAGTCCCGACAGGGGGATCTACGAGCAGTACTTC.

The CDR3 spells CASSVGTSGPVGRNIQYF. The CDR3 DNA reads TGTGCCAGCAGCGTGGGGACTAGCGGGCCGGTCGGGCGAAACATTCAGTACTTC. The chain links TRBV7-2 to TRBJ2-4, with 12 bases fitting TRBD2. Germline CDR1 reads SGHTA; CDR2 reads FQGNSA. The V gene end was trimmed by 5 bases and the J gene end by 6 bases; junction bases not matched to a gene: 14. The CDR3 has 18 amino acids.